This TCR beta chain was sequenced in a study of identical twins. Study results and caveats: Modelling underestimated the level of out-of-frame TCR alpha sharing observed in monozygotic twins. Those out-of-frame alpha sequences shared by twins showed an excess of low generation probability.

The CDR3 runs 15 residues. The germline CDR1 and CDR2 sequences are SGHAT and FQNNGV. V gave up 4 bases and J gave up 1 base; unmatched junction bases: 4. A remark on this clonotype: The target antigen is unknown.

MiXCR was run by TCRdb on the 5' RACE reads, yielding one entry per CDR3 protein. In the table there are around 650,000 distinct CDR3 sequences, around 7.5% of which are singletons. The sample was also linked to a second study, of yellow fever vaccine responses in identical twins.

What was sequenced was PBMCs. The sequence derives from a woman aged 18-29 years in good health. V and J are TRBV11-2 and TRBJ1-1; 9 bases fit TRBD1. DNA of the CDR3: TGTGCCAGCAGCTCAGTGACAGGGGGGAACACTGAAGCTTTCTTT. Translated: CASSSVTGGNTEAFF.